The present entry profiles one T cell receptor (beta chain) with its context. This CDR3 is 14 amino acids long. The data were taken from a study of blood T cells in healthy people across ages. Then a second PCR, running roughly 6 to 12 cycles, was carried out with a sample-barcoded 5' primer and a J-beta primer mix. TCRdb processed the 5' RACE reads anew with MiXCR; each CDR3 protein has one entry. The sample lists some 700,000 distinct CDR3 sequences, around a fifth seen once, with under 25% in the top ten. This TCR derives from a man aged 70-80 years in good health. Sequences were obtained from blood. V is TRBV12-3 or TRBV12-4 and J is TRBJ2-7; maybe TRBD2 (6 bases). The J call may not be correct, given that the DNA end is closer to TRBJ2-5. The CDR3 spells CASSQASEQQTQYF. The CDR3 DNA reads TGTGCCAGCAGTCAAGCTAGCGAGCAGCAGACCCAGTACTTC.